What follows is one TCR beta chain and its context. The germline V gene has CDR1 DFQATT and CDR2 SNEGSKA (reference sequence). V gave up 6 bases and J gave up 3 bases; unmatched junction bases: 7. The CDR3 contains 14 residues. TCRdb re-analysed the RT-PCR reads in MiXCR, keeping a single row per CDR3 protein. The sample contains almost 700,000 distinct CDR3 sequences, approximately 15% of which appear only once. The rearrangement links TRBV20-1 to TRBJ2-3; 9 nucleotides match TRBD2. Sequencing was performed on memory CD4+ T cells from blood. This TCR derives from a female donor in good health, serving as a healthy control. The DNA of the CDR3 is TGCAGTGCCGATAGCGGGAGCGGGACAGATACGCAGTATTTT. Its protein product is CSADSGSGTDTQYF.